Sequencing of this T cell receptor beta chain was carried out in a study of shared clonotypes between healthy human individuals. Study-wide results and limits: Sampling involved blood alone; tissue repertoires likely differ.

Sequenced by immunoSEQ multiplex PCR; TCRdb stores in-frame clones only, minus some. This table holds millions of clones, approximately 90% found once. Regarding this clone: As yet, its antigen is unknown.

With 6 bases clipped from V and 4 bases from J, the junction kept 16 bases outside the gene matches. The CDR3 extends over 18 amino acids. Germline CDR1 and CDR2: SGHTS and YDEGEE. The V call is TRBV5-8, the J call TRBJ2-5, with TRBD2 matching 12 bases. Source material: naive CD4+ T cells sorted from blood. Subset: CD45RA+ positively selected. The source is a man aged 18 to 30 in good health. The CDR3 DNA reads TGTGCCAGCACCCGGGGGACCCTAGCGGGGGGGCTTGGAGAGACCCAGTACTTC. It specifies CASTRGTLAGGLGETQYF.